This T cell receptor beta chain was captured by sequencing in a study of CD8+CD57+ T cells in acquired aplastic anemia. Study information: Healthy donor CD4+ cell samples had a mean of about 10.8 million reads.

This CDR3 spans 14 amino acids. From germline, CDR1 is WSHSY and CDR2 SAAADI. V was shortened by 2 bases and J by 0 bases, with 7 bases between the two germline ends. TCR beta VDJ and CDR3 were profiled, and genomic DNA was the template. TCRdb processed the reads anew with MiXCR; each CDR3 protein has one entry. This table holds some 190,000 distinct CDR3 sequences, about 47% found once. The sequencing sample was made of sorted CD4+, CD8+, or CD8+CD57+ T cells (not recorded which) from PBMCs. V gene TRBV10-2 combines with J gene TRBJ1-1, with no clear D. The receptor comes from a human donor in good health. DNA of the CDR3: TGCGCCAGCAGTGAGGCGACATTGAACACTGAAGCTTTCTTT. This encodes CASSEATLNTEAFF.